The 30 T cell receptor beta chains presented below share a single source sample, sequenced in a study of blood T cell repertoires in COVID-19. Sequencing was performed with immunoSEQ multiplex PCR; in TCRdb, only in-frame clones are kept and a portion is missing. The sample gives 250,000 or so clones, 80% to 90% of which show up once; about 6.2% is in the top ten. The sample consisted of PBMCs or T cells enriched from blood (not recorded which). These receptors all stem from a woman aged 45-59 years who had been exposed to COVID-19.

This sequence joins TRBV27 and TRBJ1-1; 9 bases are a match to TRBD1. CDR3 length equals 16 residues. J gave up 9 bases and V 4 bases, and 15 bases lay outside the gene matches. Germline V gene lookup returns CDR1 MNHEY and CDR2 SMNVEV (reference sequence). This CDR3 is CASSSQVSRDREKAFF. CDR3 in DNA: TGTGCCAGCAGTTCCCAAGTGTCCCGGGACAGGGAAAAAGCTTTCTTT.

The V gene is TRBV5-5, the J gene TRBJ2-3; no definite D call. Trimming removed 0 bases from V and 4 bases from J, with 6 bases in between. Germline V CDR1 and CDR2: SGHKS, YYEKEE (reference sequence). CDR3 length equals 13 residues. The CDR3 bases are TGTGCCAGCAGCTTGGCGGGTTCAGATACGCAGTATTTT. Protein product: CASSLAGSDTQYF.

This clone was seen just once. V is TRBV29-1 and J is TRBJ1-6; weak D call: TRBD1 (5 bases). This CDR3 region has 13 residues. CDR1 is SQVTM and CDR2 is ANQGSEA in the germline V gene. Trimming removed 4 bases at V and 10 bases at J, with 14 bases between. The chain's CDR3 is CSVAGDSKSPLHF. Here the CDR3 DNA reads TGCAGCGTTGCTGGAGACAGTAAATCACCCCTCCACTTT.

As concerns this clone: A much larger clone is a single base away; this may be a read error. The gene calls are TRBV12-3 or TRBV12-4 and TRBJ1-2; 7 bases agree with TRBD1. The CDR3 runs 13 residues. V gave up 6 bases and J gave up 2 bases; unmatched junction bases: 3. CDR3 loop: CASSAQGNYGYTF. The CDR3 DNA reads as TGTGCCAGCAGCGCACAGGGGAACTATGGCTACACCTTC.

The chain links TRBV4-1 to TRBJ1-4; no definite D call. V was shortened by 7 bases and J by 0 bases, with 9 bases between the two germline ends. The CDR3 runs 14 residues. Germline values: CDR1 MGHRA, CDR2 YSYEKL. DNA of the CDR3: TGCGCCAGCACCGTCCGTGCAACTAATGAAAAACTGTTTTTT. Amino acid sequence: CASTVRATNEKLFF.

In its sample, this clone was seen once. The J gene is TRBJ1-3, the V gene TRBV30; no reliable D call. CDR1 is GTSNPN, CDR2 SVGIG, per germline (reference sequence). This CDR3 has 13 amino acids. V lost 7 bases, J lost 6 bases, and 16 bases lay in between. CDR3 sequence: CASRSRRTNTIYF. The CDR3 DNA follows: TGTGCCTCTAGGAGTAGGAGGACAAACACCATATATTTT. Drawing the rest from reference TRBV30 and TRBJ1-3, the complete variable domain is SQTIHQWPATLVQPVGSPLSLECTVEGTSNPNLYWYRQAAGRGLQLLFYSVGIGQISSEVPQNLSASRPQDRQFILSSKKLLLSDSGFYLCASRSRRTNTIYFGEGSWLTVV.

This chain uses TRBV21-1 with TRBJ1-4. TRBV21-1 is a pseudogene locus. CDR3 length: 15 amino acids. CDR3 bases: TGTGCCAGCAGCAAAATGACTGATACCAATGAAAAACTGTTTTTT. This sequence encodes CASSKMTDTNEKLFF.

This clone was picked up one time. The chain couples TRBV7-7 to TRBJ2-3; 11 nucleotides match TRBD2. Unmatched junction bases numbered 3, after V lost 5 bases and J lost 2 bases. This CDR3 has 15 residues. Germline V gives CDR1 SSHAT, CDR2 FNYEAQ (reference sequence). The CDR3 loop is CASSPGLADTDTQYF. The CDR3 DNA reads as TGTGCCAGCAGCCCGGGACTAGCGGACACAGATACGCAGTATTTT.

The chain links TRBV18 to TRBJ2-2; the match to TRBD1 covers 11 bases. J lost 4 bases, V lost 1 base, and 2 bases had no gene match. CDR3 size: 16 residues. Germline CDR1 KGHSH, CDR2 LQKENI. CDR3 in DNA: TGTGCCAGCTCACCACGGGGGACAGGGGGCACCGGGGAGCTGTTTTTT. Protein: CASSPRGTGGTGELFF. Using reference TRBV18 and TRBJ2-2 for the parts outside the CDR3, the full variable domain is NAGVMQNPRHLVRRRGQEARLRCSPMKGHSHVYWYRQLPEEGLKFMVYLQKENIIDESGMPKERFSAEFPKEGPSILRIQQVVRGDSAAYFCASSPRGTGGTGELFFGEGSRLTVL.

The chain uses TRBV7-8 and TRBJ2-2, with TRBD2 matching over 8 bases. Germline V gene lookup returns CDR1 SGHVS and CDR2 FQNEAQ. The CDR3 covers 16 residues. Germline trimming cut 5 bases from V and 7 bases from J; bases unmatched to any gene: 12. CDR3 residues: CASSRGRGAQVGELFF. The DNA of the CDR3 is TGTGCCAGCAGCCGGGGGCGGGGGGCCCAGGTCGGGGAGCTGTTTTTT.

CDR3 in DNA: TGTGCCAGCAGCTTATTAGGCAGGGGCGAGGCCGGGGAGCTGTTTTTT. It specifies CASSLLGRGEAGELFF. The chain recombines TRBV7-9 with TRBJ2-2; weak D call: TRBD1 (6 bases). In germline, CDR1 is SEHNR, CDR2 FQNEAQ (reference sequence). This CDR3 has 16 residues. V was cut by 2 bases and J by 6 bases, with 16 bases left in between.

The chain employs TRBV15 and TRBJ1-3; the D gene is possibly TRBD1 (6 bases). The CDR3 extends over 15 amino acids. Germline CDR1 LNHNV, CDR2 YYDKDF (reference sequence). V lost 5 bases, J lost 2 bases, and 13 bases lay in between. The CDR3 is CATSGRGATGNTIYF. The CDR3 nucleotides read TGTGCCACCAGCGGGAGGGGGGCTACTGGAAACACCATATATTTT.

V is TRBV19 and J is TRBJ1-5; D is ambiguous. CDR1 LNHDA and CDR2 SQIVND come from the germline V gene (reference sequence). This CDR3 contains 16 residues. The V end was cut by 0 bases, the J end by 11 bases, with 20 bases between. CDR3 protein: CASSIDLMAGTSSQHF. Here the CDR3 DNA reads TGTGCCAGTAGTATAGATCTGATGGCGGGAACTTCTTCCCAGCATTTT.

The rearrangement joins TRBV19 to TRBJ1-4; 8 bases fit TRBD1. Germline CDR1 LNHDA, CDR2 SQIVND (reference sequence). J was trimmed by 8 bases and V by 6 bases; bases with no gene match: 8. The CDR3 contains 14 residues. The CDR3, as DNA: TGTGCCAGTAGCTGGGACAGGATATCCGAAAAACTGTTTTTT. Its translation is CASSWDRISEKLFF.

The chain links TRBV28 to TRBJ1-2, with D perhaps TRBD1 (6 bases). This CDR3 comprises 13 residues. Trimming took 5 bases from V and 10 from J, leaving 17 bases between them. In germline, CDR1 is MDHEN, CDR2 SYDVKM. CDR3 sequence (DNA): TGTGCCAGCAGTCTAAACCCAACAGGGTTCTACACCTTC. Translated, it gives CASSLNPTGFYTF.

The V call is TRBV7-2, the J call TRBJ2-1; D is possibly TRBD2 (5 bases). The V gene lost 5 bases and the J gene lost 5 bases, with 22 bases spanning the gap. The CDR3 totals 17 residues. Germline V lookup: CDR1 SGHTA, CDR2 FQGNSA. This chain's CDR3 is CASSPRGLNAINNEQFF. CDR3 DNA sequence: TGTGCCAGCAGCCCTCGAGGACTTAACGCCATTAACAATGAGCAGTTCTTC.

The J gene is TRBJ2-1, the V gene TRBV3-1 (or the pseudogene TRBV3-2); 8 bases map to TRBD2. Trimming took 3 bases from V and 2 from J; bases not matched to a gene: 6. CDR1 is LGHDT, CDR2 YNNKEL, per germline (reference sequence). The length of the CDR3 is 16 residues. CDR3 sequence (DNA): TGTGCCAGCAGCCAGGGGGGGACTAGGGCCTACAATGAGCAGTTCTTC. Protein sequence: CASSQGGTRAYNEQFF.

This chain links TRBV5-4 with TRBJ2-5; 8 nucleotides line up with TRBD2. The trim removed 6 bases at V and 1 base at J, leaving 5 bases unmatched. The CDR3 sequence is 14 residues long. Germline lookup yields CDR1 SGHNT and CDR2 YYREEE (reference sequence). The CDR3 loop reads CASTSGGGQETQYF. DNA of the CDR3: TGTGCCAGCACTTCGGGGGGGGGCCAAGAGACCCAGTACTTC.

This clone was counted once. The chain has TRBV19 and TRBJ1-2, with 8 bases that match TRBD1. The V and J ends lost 4 bases and 7 bases, in that order; junction bases with no gene match: 2. Germline CDR1 reads LNHDA; CDR2 reads SQIVND (reference sequence). CDR3 length equals 12 residues. The CDR3 region is CASSRQGSGYTF. In DNA, the CDR3 is TGTGCCAGTAGTAGACAGGGGTCTGGCTACACCTTC.

This rearrangement joins TRBV30 to TRBJ2-3; 10 bases are a match to TRBD2. CDR1 is GTSNPN, CDR2 SVGIG, per germline (reference sequence). Losses at the gene ends were 0 bases for V and 5 bases for J; bases not matched to a gene: 8. The CDR3 is 16 residues long. The CDR3 is CAWSVLSGGAGDTQYF. In nucleotides, the CDR3 is TGTGCCTGGAGTGTACTAAGCGGGGGGGCGGGAGATACGCAGTATTTT.

This clone has a handful of counts. V and J are TRBV5-1 and TRBJ1-6; 7 bases are shared with TRBD1. CDR1 is SGHRS and CDR2 is YFSETQ in the germline V gene. There are 15 residues in the CDR3. Trimming cost V 3 bases and J 9 bases; bases outside gene matches: 9. The CDR3 loop is CASSWTGLVGSPLHF. The CDR3 DNA follows: TGCGCCAGCAGCTGGACAGGTTTGGTGGGTTCACCCCTCCACTTT.

In its sample, this clone was seen once. This chain uses TRBV19 with TRBJ2-1; TRBD1 might be the D (5 bases). The germline V and J ends were trimmed by 2 bases and 0 bases, with 8 bases remaining between them. Germline values: CDR1 LNHDA, CDR2 SQIVND (reference sequence). There are 15 residues in the CDR3. CDR3 nucleotide sequence: TGTGCCAGTAGTATACGGACAATCTCCTACAATGAGCAGTTCTTC. Translation: CASSIRTISYNEQFF.

This chain connects TRBV2 to TRBJ1-2; 8 positions agree with TRBD1. The CDR3 runs to 13 residues. J gave up 6 bases and V 2 bases, and 2 bases lay outside the gene matches. The germline V gene has CDR1 SNHLY and CDR2 FYNNEI. CDR3 loop: CASSEQGADGYTF. CDR3 DNA sequence: TGTGCCAGCAGTGAACAGGGGGCGGATGGCTACACCTTC.

J is TRBJ2-5 and V is TRBV6-5; D possibly corresponds to TRBD2 (5 bases). CDR1 and CDR2 from the germline V gene are MNHEY and SVGAGI. The CDR3 is 16 residues long. V shed 4 bases and J shed 0 bases, with 15 bases lying between them. This CDR3 reads CASSSDWTVYQETQYF. CDR3 nucleotides: TGTGCCAGCAGTTCCGATTGGACTGTGTACCAAGAGACCCAGTACTTC.

J is TRBJ2-2 and V is TRBV3-1 (or the pseudogene TRBV3-2); maybe TRBD2 (5 bases). The CDR3 is made up of 16 amino acids. The germline CDR1 and CDR2 sequences are LGHDT and YNNKEL (reference sequence). Trimming cost V 4 bases and J 5 bases, with 17 bases left between them. The CDR3, as DNA: TGTGCCAGCAGCCGGAGGTCCGGGCTAGGGACCGGGGAGCTGTTTTTT. Translating gives CASSRRSGLGTGELFF.

The rearrangement joins TRBV30 to TRBJ2-5, with 7 bases that match TRBD1. This CDR3 comprises 13 residues. Germline-derived CDR1 and CDR2 are GTSNPN and SVGIG (reference sequence). V lost 2 bases to trimming and J lost 5 bases; unmatched junction nucleotides: 5. This CDR3 reads CAWSLQGRETQYF. As DNA, the CDR3 is TGTGCCTGGAGTTTACAGGGGCGGGAGACCCAGTACTTC.

The chain has TRBV14 and TRBJ1-1; weak D call: TRBD1 (5 bases). V was pared by 6 bases and J by 1 base, with 18 bases between. The CDR3 runs to 16 residues. Germline CDR1 reads SGHDN; CDR2 reads FVKESK. CDR3 nucleotide sequence: TGTGCCAGCAGTCTCATGGGGGGGATGGGGAACACTGAAGCTTTCTTT. As protein: CASSLMGGMGNTEAFF.

The V gene is TRBV7-8, the J gene TRBJ2-7, with TRBD1 matching over 9 bases. Per germline, CDR1 SGHVS and CDR2 FQNEAQ. This CDR3 is 15 amino acids long. The junction had 9 bases not matched to a gene; V was cut back by 3 bases and J by 6 bases. The CDR3 is CASSFRRDRVGEQYF. The DNA for the CDR3 is TGTGCCAGCAGCTTCCGCCGGGACAGGGTGGGCGAGCAGTACTTC.

The J gene is TRBJ1-2, the V gene TRBV29-1, with 8 bases lining up with TRBD1. After removal of 3 bases from V and 1 base from J, the junction contained 7 bases not matched to a gene. CDR1 is SQVTM and CDR2 is ANQGSEA in the germline V gene. The CDR3 runs to 15 residues. CDR3 loop: CSVDGQGGSNYGYTF. In DNA form, the CDR3 reads TGCAGCGTTGACGGACAGGGTGGCAGTAACTATGGCTACACCTTC.

As for this clone: A read error is likely, as this CDR3 ends without the conserved phenylalanine or tryptophan. The DNA is left out, because the CDR3 cannot be placed on it with certainty; the CDR3 is given as TCRdb lists it. This chain links TRBV20-1 with TRBJ1-1. The CDR3 numbers 10 amino acids, ends counted. The germline CDR1 and CDR2 sequences are DFQATT and SNEGSKA (reference sequence). CDR3 region: CSARRAFVWY.